This T cell receptor delta chain emerged from a study of gamma-delta chains in newborns, infants, children. TCRdb ran CATT on the reads. The sample holds some 12,000 delta-chain clones, just under 9% seen once. The specimen sequenced was blood. This receptor was taken from a child who was a newborn, infant or young child, either healthy, febrile or measles-vaccinated (not recorded which).

DNA for the CDR3: TGTGCTCTTGGGAAGACGTTACCCGATAAACTCATCTTT. The encoded protein is CALGKTLPDKLIF. V and J are TRDV1 and TRDJ1, with D unresolved. Germline loops: CDR1 TSWWSYY, CDR2 QGS. The CDR3 spans 13 residues. Deletions cut 5 bases from V and 3 bases from J, with 10 bases between.